This TCR beta chain was obtained from a study of T cells in Graves' hyperthyroidism and ophthalmopathy. General study findings and limits: Within blood appeared most thyroid clonotypes that had expanded above 0.001. The model foresaw ophthalmopathy a median around 6.8 months prior to onset.

This clonotype was recorded many times. Its antigen is not known. Uncontrolled infection, other autoimmune disease, pregnancy or lactation barred patients from enrollment. The junction had 5 bases not matched to a gene; V was cut back by 7 bases and J by 6 bases. Germline lookup yields CDR1 SQVTM and CDR2 ANQGSEA. The CDR3 is 12 residues long. RNA transcripts yielded amplified TCR beta CDR3 regions. The TCR CDR3 was amplified in a first-round RT-PCR using the HTBI primer set. TCRdb itself ran the multiplex PCR reads through MiXCR, one entry per CDR3 protein. Of hundreds of thousands of distinct CDR3 sequences listed, roughly 14% are singletons.

The chain is built from TRBV29-1 and TRBJ1-4, with 7 positions matching TRBD1. The clonotype was recovered from a man younger than 35 with Graves' ophthalmopathy. Input material: blood. The CDR3 loop is CSAWTGDEKLFF. In DNA form, the CDR3 reads TGCAGCGCTTGGACAGGAGATGAAAAACTGTTTTTT.